These 2 T cell receptor beta chains came from one sample sequenced in a study of shared clonotypes between healthy human individuals. TCRdb keeps only in-frame clones here, not all; method: immunoSEQ multiplex PCR. Of millions of clones in the sample, roughly 91% were seen once. CD8 cells classed as naive were CD45RO-negative and positively selected for CCR7, excluding terminally differentiated effector memory CD45RA+ cells. Sequencing used naive CD8+ T cells from PBMCs. The origin of the receptors is a man between 18 and 35 years old in good health. Some clones in this sample may be carry-over from other donors' samples.

This chain uses TRBV6-4 with TRBJ2-2; D is undetermined. This CDR3 spans 12 amino acids. V lost 6 bases and J lost 6, with 8 bases in between. CDR1 MRHNA and CDR2 SNTAGT come from the germline V gene. CDR3 amino acids: CASRVRSGELFF. Here the CDR3 DNA reads TGTGCCAGCAGGGTCCGGTCCGGGGAGCTGTTTTTT.

This rearrangement joins TRBV7-2 to TRBJ2-1, with a weak D call TRBD2 (7 bases). V gave up 5 bases and J gave up 4 bases, with 18 bases separating them. The CDR3 totals 16 residues. CDR1 is SGHTA, CDR2 FQGNSA, per germline. The CDR3 DNA is TGTGCCAGCAGCCCTGGTGCCCGGGGGGCGTACAATGAGCAGTTCTTC. This codes for CASSPGARGAYNEQFF.